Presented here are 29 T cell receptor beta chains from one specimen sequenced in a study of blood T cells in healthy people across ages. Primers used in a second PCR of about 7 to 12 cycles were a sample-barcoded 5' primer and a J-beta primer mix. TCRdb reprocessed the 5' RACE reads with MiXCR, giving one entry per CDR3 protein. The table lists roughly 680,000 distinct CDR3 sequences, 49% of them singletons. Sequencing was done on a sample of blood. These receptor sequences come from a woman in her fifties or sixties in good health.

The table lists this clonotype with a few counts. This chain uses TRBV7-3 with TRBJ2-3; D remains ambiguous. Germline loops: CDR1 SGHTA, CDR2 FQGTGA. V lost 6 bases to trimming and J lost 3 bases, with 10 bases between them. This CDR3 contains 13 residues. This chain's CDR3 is CASSDRNTDTQYF. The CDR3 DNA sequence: TGTGCCAGCAGTGACCGTAATACAGATACGCAGTATTTT.

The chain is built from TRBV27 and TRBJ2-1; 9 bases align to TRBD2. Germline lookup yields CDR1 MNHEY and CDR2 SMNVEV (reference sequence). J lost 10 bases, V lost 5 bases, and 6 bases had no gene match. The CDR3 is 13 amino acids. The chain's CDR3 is CASSMGTSFEQFF. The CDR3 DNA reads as TGTGCCAGCAGTATGGGGACTAGCTTCGAGCAGTTCTTC.

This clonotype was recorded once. The CDR3 DNA reads as TGCGCCAGCAGTGCCGGGACAGGAGGTCCTGAAGCTTTCTTT. This translates into CASSAGTGGPEAFF. V and J are TRBV5-1 and TRBJ1-1, with 8 bases that match TRBD1. V shed 5 bases and J 6 bases; nucleotides not matched to a gene: 9. Germline values: CDR1 SGHRS, CDR2 YFSETQ. This CDR3 has 14 residues.

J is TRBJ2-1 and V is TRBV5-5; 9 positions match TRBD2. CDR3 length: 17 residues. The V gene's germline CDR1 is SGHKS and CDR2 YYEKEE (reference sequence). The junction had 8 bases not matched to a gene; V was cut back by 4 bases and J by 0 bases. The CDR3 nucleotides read TGTGCCAGCAGCCCAATTAGCGGGAGTCACTCCTACAATGAGCAGTTCTTC. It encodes CASSPISGSHSYNEQFF.

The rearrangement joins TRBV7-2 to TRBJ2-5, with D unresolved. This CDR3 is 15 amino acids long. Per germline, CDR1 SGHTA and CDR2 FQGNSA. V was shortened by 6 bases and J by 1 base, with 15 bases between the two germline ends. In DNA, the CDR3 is TGTGCCAGCAGAAGAAGAGGAAGATCCCAAGAGACCCAGTACTTC. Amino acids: CASRRRGRSQETQYF. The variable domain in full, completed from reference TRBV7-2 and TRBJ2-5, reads GAGVSQSPSNKVTEKGKDVELRCDPISGHTALYWYRQSLGQGLEFLIYFQGNSAPDKSGLPSDRFSAERTGGSVSTLTIQRTQQEDSAVYLCASRRRGRSQETQYFGPGTRLLVL.

CDR3 DNA: TGCAGTGCTAGAAACGCGGACACCTACAATGAGCAGTTCTTC. It translates to CSARNADTYNEQFF. This chain links TRBV20-1 with TRBJ2-1; possible D gene TRBD1, 5 bases. The CDR3 spans 14 residues. Per the germline V gene, CDR1 is DFQATT and CDR2 is SNEGSKA (reference sequence). The V end lost 2 bases, the J end lost 2 bases, and 10 bases lay between the germline ends.

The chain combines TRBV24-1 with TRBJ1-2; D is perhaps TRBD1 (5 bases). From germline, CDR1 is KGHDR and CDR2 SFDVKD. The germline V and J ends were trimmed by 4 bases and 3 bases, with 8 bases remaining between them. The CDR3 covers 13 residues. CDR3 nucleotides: TGTGCCACCAGTGACGGGGCTGACTATGGCTACACCTTC. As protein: CATSDGADYGYTF.

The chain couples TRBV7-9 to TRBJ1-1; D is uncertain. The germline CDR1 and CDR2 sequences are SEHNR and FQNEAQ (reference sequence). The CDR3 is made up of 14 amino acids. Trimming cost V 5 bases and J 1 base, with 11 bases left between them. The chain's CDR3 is CASSLGFRNTEAFF. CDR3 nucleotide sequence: TGTGCCAGCAGCCTCGGGTTTAGGAACACTGAAGCTTTCTTT. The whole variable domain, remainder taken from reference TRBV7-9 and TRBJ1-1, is DTGVSQNPRHKITKRGQNVTFRCDPISEHNRLYWYRQTLGQGPEFLTYFQNEAQLEKSRLLSDRFSAERPKGSFSTLEIQRTEQGDSAMYLCASSLGFRNTEAFFGQGTRLTVV.

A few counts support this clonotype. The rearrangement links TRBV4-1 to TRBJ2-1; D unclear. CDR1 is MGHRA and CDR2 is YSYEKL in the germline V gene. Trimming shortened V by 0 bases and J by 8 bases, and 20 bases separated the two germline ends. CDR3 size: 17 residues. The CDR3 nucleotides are TGCGCCAGCAGCCAAGATATAAGCGTACTTTATAGTTATGAGCAGTTCTTC. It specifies CASSQDISVLYSYEQFF.

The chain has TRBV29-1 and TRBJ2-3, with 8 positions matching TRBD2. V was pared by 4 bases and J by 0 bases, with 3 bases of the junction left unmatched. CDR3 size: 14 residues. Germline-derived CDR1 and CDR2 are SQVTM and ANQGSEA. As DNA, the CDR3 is TGCAGCGTTGCGGGGGGGGCTAGCACAGATACGCAGTATTTT. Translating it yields CSVAGGASTDTQYF.

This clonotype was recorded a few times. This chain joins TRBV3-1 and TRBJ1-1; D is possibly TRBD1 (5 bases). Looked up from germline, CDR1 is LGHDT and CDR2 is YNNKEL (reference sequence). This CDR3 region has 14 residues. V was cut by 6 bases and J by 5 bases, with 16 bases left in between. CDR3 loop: CASSSTGGGTEAFF. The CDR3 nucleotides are TGTGCCAGCAGTTCAACGGGGGGAGGGACTGAAGCTTTCTTT.

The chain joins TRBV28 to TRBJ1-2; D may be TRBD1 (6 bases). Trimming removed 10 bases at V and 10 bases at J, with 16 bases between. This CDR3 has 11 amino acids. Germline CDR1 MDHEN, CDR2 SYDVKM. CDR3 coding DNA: TGTGCCACCCAGGACAGAAATCCCTACACCTTC. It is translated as CATQDRNPYTF.

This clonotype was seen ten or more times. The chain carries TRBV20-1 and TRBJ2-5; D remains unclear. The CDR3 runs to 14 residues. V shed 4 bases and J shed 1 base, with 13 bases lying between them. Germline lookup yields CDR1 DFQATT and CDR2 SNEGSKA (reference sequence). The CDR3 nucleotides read TGCAGTGCTACGCGAGGTTCCCGCCAAGAGACCCAGTACTTC. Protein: CSATRGSRQETQYF.

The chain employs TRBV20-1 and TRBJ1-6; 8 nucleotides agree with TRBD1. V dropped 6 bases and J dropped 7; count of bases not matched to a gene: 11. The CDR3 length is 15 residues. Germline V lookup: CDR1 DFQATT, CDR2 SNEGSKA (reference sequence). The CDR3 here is CSAPRGQGANSPLHF. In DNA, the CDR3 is TGCAGTGCCCCGAGGGGTCAGGGGGCCAATTCACCCCTCCACTTT.

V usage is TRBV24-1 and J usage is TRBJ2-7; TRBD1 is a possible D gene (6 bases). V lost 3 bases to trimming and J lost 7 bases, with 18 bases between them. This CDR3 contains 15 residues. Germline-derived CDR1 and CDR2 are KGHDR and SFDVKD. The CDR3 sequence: CATSDPGTQNNEQYF. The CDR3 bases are TGTGCCACCAGTGATCCCGGGACACAGAACAATGAGCAGTACTTC.

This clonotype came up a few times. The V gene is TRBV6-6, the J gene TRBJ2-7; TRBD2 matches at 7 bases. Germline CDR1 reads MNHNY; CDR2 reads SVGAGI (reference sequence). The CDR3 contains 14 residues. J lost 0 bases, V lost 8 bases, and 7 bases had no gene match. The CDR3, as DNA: TGTGCCAGCCTCCGGGGGGATAGCTCCTACGAGCAGTACTTC. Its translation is CASLRGDSSYEQYF.

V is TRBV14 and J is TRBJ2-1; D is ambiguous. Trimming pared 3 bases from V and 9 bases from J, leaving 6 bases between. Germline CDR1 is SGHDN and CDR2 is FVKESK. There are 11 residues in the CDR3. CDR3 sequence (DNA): TGTGCCAGCAGCCACCTAGGTGAGCAGTTCTTC. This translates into CASSHLGEQFF. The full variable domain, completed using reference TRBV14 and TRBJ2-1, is EAGVTQFPSHSVIEKGQTVTLRCDPISGHDNLYWYRRVMGKEIKFLLHFVKESKQDESGMPNNRFLAERTGGTYSTLKVQPAELEDSGVYFCASSHLGEQFFGPGTRLTVL.

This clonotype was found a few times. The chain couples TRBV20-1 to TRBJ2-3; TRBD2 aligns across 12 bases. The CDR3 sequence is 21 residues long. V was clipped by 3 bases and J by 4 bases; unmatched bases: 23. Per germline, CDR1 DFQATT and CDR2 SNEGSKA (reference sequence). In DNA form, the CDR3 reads TGCAGTGCTAGTAGGGTTATGTCTAGCGGGAGGGCCTCGGGATCCCCAGATACGCAGTATTTT. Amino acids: CSASRVMSSGRASGSPDTQYF.

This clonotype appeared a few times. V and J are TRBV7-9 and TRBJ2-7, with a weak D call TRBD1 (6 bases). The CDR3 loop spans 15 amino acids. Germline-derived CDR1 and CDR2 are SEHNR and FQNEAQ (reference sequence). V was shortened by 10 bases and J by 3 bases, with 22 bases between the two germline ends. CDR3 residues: CATTRQDRPDYEQYF. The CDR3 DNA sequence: TGTGCCACGACCCGTCAAGACAGGCCAGACTACGAGCAGTACTTC.

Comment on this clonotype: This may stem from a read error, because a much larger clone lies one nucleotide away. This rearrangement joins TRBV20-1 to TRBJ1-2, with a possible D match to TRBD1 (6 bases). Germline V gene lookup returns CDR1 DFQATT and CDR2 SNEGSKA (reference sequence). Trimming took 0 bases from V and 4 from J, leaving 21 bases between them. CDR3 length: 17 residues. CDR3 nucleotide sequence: TGCAGTGCTAGAGATGGGGAGGGGGACTTTAGGAGCTATGGCTACACCTTC. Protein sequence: CSARDGEGDFRSYGYTF.

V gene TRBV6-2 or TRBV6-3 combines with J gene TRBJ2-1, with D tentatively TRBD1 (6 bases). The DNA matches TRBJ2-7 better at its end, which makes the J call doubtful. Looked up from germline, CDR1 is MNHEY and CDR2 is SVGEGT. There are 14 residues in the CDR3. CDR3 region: CASSIPQGVYEQYF. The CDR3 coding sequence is TGTGCCAGCAGTATCCCACAGGGAGTCTACGAGCAGTACTTC.

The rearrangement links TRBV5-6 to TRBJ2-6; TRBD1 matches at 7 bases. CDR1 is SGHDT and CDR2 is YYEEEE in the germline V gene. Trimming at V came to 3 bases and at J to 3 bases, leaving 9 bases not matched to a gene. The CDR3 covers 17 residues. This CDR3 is CASSWGTVLGGANVLTF. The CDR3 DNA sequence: TGTGCCAGCAGCTGGGGGACAGTATTAGGTGGGGCCAACGTCCTGACTTTC.

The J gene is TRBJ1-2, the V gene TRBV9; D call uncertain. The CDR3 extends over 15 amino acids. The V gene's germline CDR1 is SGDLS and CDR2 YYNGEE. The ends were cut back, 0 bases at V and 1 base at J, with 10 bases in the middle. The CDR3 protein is CASSVVPYFNYGYTF. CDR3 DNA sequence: TGTGCCAGCAGCGTAGTTCCGTATTTTAACTATGGCTACACCTTC.

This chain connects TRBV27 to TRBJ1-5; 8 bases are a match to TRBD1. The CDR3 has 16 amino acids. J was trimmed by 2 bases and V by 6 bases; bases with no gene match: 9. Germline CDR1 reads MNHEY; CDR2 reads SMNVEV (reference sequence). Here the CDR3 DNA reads TGTGCCAGCAGCGTGACAGGGGCTAAAGGCAATCAGCCCCAGCATTTT. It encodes CASSVTGAKGNQPQHF.

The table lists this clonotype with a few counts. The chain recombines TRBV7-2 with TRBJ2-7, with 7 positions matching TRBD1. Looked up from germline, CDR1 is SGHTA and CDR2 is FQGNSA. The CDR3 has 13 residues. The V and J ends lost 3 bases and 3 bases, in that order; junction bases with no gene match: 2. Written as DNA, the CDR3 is TGTGCCAGCAGCTTTACAGGGGTCTACGAGCAGTACTTC. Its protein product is CASSFTGVYEQYF.

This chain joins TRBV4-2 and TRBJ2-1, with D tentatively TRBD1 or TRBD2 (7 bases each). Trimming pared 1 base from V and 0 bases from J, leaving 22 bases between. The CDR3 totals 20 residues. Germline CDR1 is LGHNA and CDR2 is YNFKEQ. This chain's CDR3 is CASSQGTRGGLLSSYNEQFF. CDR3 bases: TGTGCCAGCAGCCAAGGAACCAGGGGGGGACTCCTGAGCTCCTACAATGAGCAGTTCTTC.

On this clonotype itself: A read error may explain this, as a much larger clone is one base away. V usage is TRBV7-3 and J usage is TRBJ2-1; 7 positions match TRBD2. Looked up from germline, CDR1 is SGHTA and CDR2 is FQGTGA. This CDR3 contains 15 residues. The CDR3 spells CTSSLGAGEEYEQFF. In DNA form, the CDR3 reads TGTACCAGCAGCTTAGGGGCGGGAGAGGAATATGAGCAGTTCTTC.

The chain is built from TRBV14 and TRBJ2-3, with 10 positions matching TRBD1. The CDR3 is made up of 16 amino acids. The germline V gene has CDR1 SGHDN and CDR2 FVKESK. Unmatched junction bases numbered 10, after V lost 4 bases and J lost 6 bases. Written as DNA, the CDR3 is TGTGCCAGCAGCCGCCTGGGACAGGGGATAACGGATACGCAGTATTTT. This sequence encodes CASSRLGQGITDTQYF.

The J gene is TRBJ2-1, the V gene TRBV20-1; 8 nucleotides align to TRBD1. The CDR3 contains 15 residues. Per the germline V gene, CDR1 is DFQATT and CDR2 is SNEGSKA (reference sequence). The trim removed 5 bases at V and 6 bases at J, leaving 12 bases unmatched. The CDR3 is CSARNLQGAVNEQFF. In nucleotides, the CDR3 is TGCAGTGCTCGAAACCTTCAGGGGGCGGTCAATGAGCAGTTCTTC.